What follows are 30 T cell receptor beta chains derived from one specimen sequenced in a study of T cell repertoires in cytomegalovirus infection. TCRdb reprocessed the reads with MiXCR, giving one entry per CDR3 protein. The repertoire has about 740,000 distinct CDR3 sequences, about 40% of them found once; the top ten carry 2.5% to 3%. Sequencing was performed on PBMCs. The receptor set was obtained from a human donor in good health (CMV status not recorded). Some clones in this sample may be carry-over from other donors' samples.

In this sample, this clonotype turned up a few times. The V and J genes are TRBV28 and TRBJ2-7, with 7 bases fitting TRBD2. CDR3 length: 15 amino acids. Per the germline V gene, CDR1 is MDHEN and CDR2 is SYDVKM. The junction had 8 bases not matched to a gene; V was cut back by 6 bases and J by 0 bases. The CDR3 DNA sequence: TGTGCCAGCAGCCCGAGCGGGGTAGACTCCTACGAGCAGTACTTC. Residues: CASSPSGVDSYEQYF.

The chain uses TRBV27 and TRBJ2-2, with D maybe TRBD1 (6 bases). V was cut by 8 bases and J by 2 bases, with 12 bases left in between. Germline CDR1 MNHEY, CDR2 SMNVEV (reference sequence). This CDR3 contains 14 residues. CDR3 residues: CASRDILNTGELFF. The CDR3 DNA follows: TGTGCCAGCCGGGACATCTTAAACACCGGGGAGCTGTTTTTT.

The chain uses TRBV24-1 and TRBJ2-1; D possibly corresponds to TRBD2 (6 bases). Germline loops: CDR1 KGHDR, CDR2 SFDVKD. This CDR3 is built from 14 residues. Trimming pared 0 bases from V and 5 bases from J, leaving 7 bases between. Written as DNA, the CDR3 is TGTGCCACCAGTGATTTGCGGAGGGACAATGAGCAGTTCTTC. The encoded protein is CATSDLRRDNEQFF.

The chain joins TRBV11-1 to TRBJ1-1, with TRBD1 matching over 7 bases. Germline values: CDR1 SGHAT, CDR2 FQDESV (reference sequence). V lost 5 bases to trimming and J lost 4 bases; unmatched junction nucleotides: 7. The CDR3 loop spans 14 amino acids. CDR3 nucleotide sequence: TGTGCCAGCAGCCGGGACAGTTCCCTCACTGAAGCTTTCTTT. Amino acids: CASSRDSSLTEAFF.

The chain combines TRBV5-4 with TRBJ1-2, with 8 nucleotides matching TRBD1. V dropped 5 bases and J dropped 4; count of bases not matched to a gene: 13. The length of the CDR3 is 16 residues. CDR1 is SGHNT and CDR2 is YYREEE in the germline V gene (reference sequence). The CDR3 nucleotides are TGTGCCAGCAGTCTGCCCTCCGGGACAGGCCGCTATGGCTACACCTTC. Translated, it gives CASSLPSGTGRYGYTF.

The gene calls are TRBV5-5 and TRBJ2-1, with TRBD2 matching 10 bases. Trimming removed 4 bases from V and 5 bases from J; junction bases left unmatched: 18. Germline CDR1 and CDR2: SGHKS and YYEKEE (reference sequence). The CDR3 has 19 residues. The CDR3 DNA reads as TGTGCCAGCAGCGATGACCGGGGGCGCGTAGCGGGGGGAAACAATGAGCAGTTCTTC. As protein: CASSDDRGRVAGGNNEQFF. Full variable domain (remainder filled in from reference TRBV5-5 and TRBJ2-1): DAGVTQSPTHLIKTRGQQVTLRCSPISGHKSVSWYQQVLGQGPQFIFQYYEKEERGRGNFPDRFSARQFPNYSSELNVNALLLGDSALYLCASSDDRGRVAGGNNEQFFGPGTRLTVL.

This clonotype was picked up a small number of times. The V gene is TRBV28, the J gene TRBJ2-3; D might be TRBD1 or TRBD2, each matching 5 bases. CDR3 size: 14 residues. Germline CDR1 is MDHEN and CDR2 is SYDVKM. Trimming took off 4 bases at V and 3 bases at J, with 11 bases between the two ends. The CDR3 is CASSWDGFTDTQYF. CDR3 DNA sequence: TGTGCCAGCAGTTGGGACGGATTTACAGATACGCAGTATTTT.

The chain uses TRBV7-6 and TRBJ1-2, with a possible D match to TRBD1 (6 bases). The germline V gene has CDR1 SGHVS and CDR2 FNYEAQ. The CDR3 has 13 amino acids. Trimming removed 8 bases from V and 5 bases from J, with 15 bases in between. The CDR3 nucleotides read TGTGCCAGCGGCGTCGGACAGACTTATGGCTACACCTTC. Protein: CASGVGQTYGYTF. Full variable domain (outside the CDR3, taken from reference TRBV7-6 and TRBJ1-2): GAGVSQSPRYKVTKRGQDVALRCDPISGHVSLYWYRQALGQGPEFLTYFNYEAQQDKSGLPNDRFSAERPEGSISTLTIQRTEQRDSAMYRCASGVGQTYGYTFGSGTRLTVV.

In the case of this clonotype: Given a much more abundant clone one base away, this may be a read error. This chain links TRBV11-2 with TRBJ2-7; TRBD1 is a possible D gene (5 bases). CDR3 length: 14 amino acids. The V gene lost 8 bases and the J gene lost 0 bases, with 14 bases spanning the gap. Germline CDR1 is SGHAT and CDR2 is FQNNGV. The CDR3 DNA reads TGTGCCAGCCGCTCGACAGTCAACTCCTACGAGCAGTACTTC. This gives the protein CASRSTVNSYEQYF. The full variable domain, its missing parts supplied by reference TRBV11-2 and TRBJ2-7, is EAGVAQSPRYKIIEKRQSVAFWCNPISGHATLYWYQQILGQGPKLLIQFQNNGVVDDSQLPKDRFSAERLKGVDSTLKIQPAKLEDSAVYLCASRSTVNSYEQYFGPGTRLTVT.

This clonotype has only a few counts. The chain has TRBV20-1 and TRBJ2-3; TRBD1 matches at 11 bases. This CDR3 spans 14 amino acids. Trimming removed 0 bases from V and 5 bases from J; junction bases left unmatched: 1. Germline V CDR1 and CDR2: DFQATT, SNEGSKA (reference sequence). CDR3 DNA: TGCAGTGCTAGAGAAGGGACAGGGGGAGATACGCAGTATTTT. This translates into CSAREGTGGDTQYF.

As for this clonotype: Compared with germline, one end of the junction differs, possibly owing to a read error. The chain links TRBV6-1 to TRBJ1-5; D is possibly TRBD1 (5 bases). CDR1 is MNHNS, CDR2 SASEGT, per germline. CDR3 length: 13 amino acids. The DNA for the CDR3 is TGTGCCCGCCGGCGTGACAGCAATCAGCCCCAGCAATTT. Its protein product is CARRRDSNQPQQF.

This clonotype was seen only a few times. The chain couples TRBV6-6 to TRBJ2-7; D is tentatively TRBD1 or TRBD2 (6 bases each). V was pared by 4 bases and J by 2 bases, with 18 bases between. CDR1 MNHNY and CDR2 SVGAGI come from the germline V gene (reference sequence). This CDR3 contains 16 residues. CDR3 nucleotide sequence: TGTGCCAGCAGTTCTTGGGGGCAGGGAGGAACCTACGAGCAGTACTTC. Translating it yields CASSSWGQGGTYEQYF.

This clonotype was observed a handful of times. V usage is TRBV20-1 and J usage is TRBJ2-7, with 7 bases fitting TRBD1. The length of the CDR3 is 14 residues. Trimming cost V 6 bases and J 5 bases; bases outside gene matches: 13. The germline V gene encodes CDR1 DFQATT and CDR2 SNEGSKA (reference sequence). The CDR3 loop is CSAPLTGPTHEQYF. The CDR3 DNA reads TGCAGTGCCCCCCTGACAGGGCCAACCCACGAGCAGTACTTC.

V gene TRBV18 combines with J gene TRBJ2-3; D might be TRBD2 (6 bases). Trimming stripped 8 bases from V and 9 bases from J, with 15 bases between. CDR1 is KGHSH, CDR2 LQKENI, per germline. This CDR3 spans 12 amino acids. The CDR3 spells CASTAPGLTQYF. The CDR3 nucleotides are TGTGCCAGCACCGCCCCGGGACTCACGCAGTATTTT.

The V call is TRBV29-1, the J call TRBJ1-2, with TRBD1 identical over 8 bases. The length of the CDR3 is 18 residues. The J segment lost 4 bases and the V segment lost 3 bases, leaving 19 bases of the junction unmatched. Germline V CDR1 and CDR2: SQVTM, ANQGSEA. In DNA, the CDR3 is TGCAGCGTTGATGACCCCCCAACCGGACAGGGATGGGTCTATGGCTACACCTTC. Translation gives CSVDDPPTGQGWVYGYTF. Together with reference TRBV29-1 and TRBJ1-2, the CDR3 gives the full variable domain: SAVISQKPSRDICQRGTSLTIQCQVDSQVTMMFWYRQQPGQSLTLIATANQGSEATYESGFVIDKFPISRPNLTFSTLTVSNMSPEDSSIYLCSVDDPPTGQGWVYGYTFGSGTRLTVV.

This clonotype was observed a few times. V gene TRBV7-9 combines with J gene TRBJ2-5; TRBD1 matches at 10 bases. The V and J ends lost 5 bases and 5 bases, in that order; junction bases with no gene match: 8. The CDR3 contains 15 residues. The V gene's germline CDR1 is SEHNR and CDR2 FQNEAQ (reference sequence). CDR3 region: CASSRIPGQGETQYF. The CDR3 nucleotides are TGTGCCAGCAGCCGAATACCGGGACAGGGGGAGACCCAGTACTTC.

This clonotype was recorded at least ten times. The chain employs TRBV6-6 and TRBJ1-1; D is uncertain. Germline CDR1 MNHNY, CDR2 SVGAGI (reference sequence). The CDR3 totals 15 residues. With 0 bases removed from V and 2 bases from J, the gap between germline ends came to 10 bases. The CDR3 reads CASSYSKGFNTEAFF. The CDR3 DNA sequence: TGTGCCAGCAGTTACTCGAAAGGATTTAACACTGAAGCTTTCTTT.

The sample holds many counts of this clonotype. The chain links TRBV24-1 to TRBJ1-4, with 8 bases fitting TRBD1. CDR1 and CDR2 (germline): KGHDR, SFDVKD. The CDR3 length is 13 residues. The ends lost 11 bases at V and 10 bases at J; junction bases unmatched: 11. The CDR3 is CASSQGGVGKLFF. The CDR3 coding sequence is TGTGCCAGCTCACAGGGGGGAGTCGGAAAACTGTTTTTT.

The V call is TRBV6-4, the J call TRBJ2-3; TRBD2 matches at 10 bases. The trim removed 5 bases at V and 4 bases at J, leaving 3 bases unmatched. In germline, CDR1 is MRHNA, CDR2 SNTAGT. This CDR3 has 14 residues. CDR3 protein: CASSLAGVPDTQYF. In DNA form, the CDR3 reads TGTGCCAGCAGTCTAGCGGGAGTCCCAGATACGCAGTATTTT.

This chain connects TRBV12-5 to TRBJ2-3, with no clear D. The germline V gene encodes CDR1 LGHNT and CDR2 FRNRAP. CDR3 length equals 17 residues. V gave up 1 base and J gave up 0 bases, with 14 bases separating them. CDR3 in amino acids: CASGLDARRASTDTQYF. CDR3 DNA: TGTGCTAGTGGTTTGGACGCCAGAAGAGCTAGCACAGATACGCAGTATTTT.

A note on this clonotype: A read error may explain this, as a much larger clone is one base away. This chain connects TRBV11-2 to TRBJ2-5; D is ambiguous. The V gene's germline CDR1 is SGHAT and CDR2 FQNNGV. This CDR3 comprises 14 residues. Trimming took off 4 bases at V and 1 base at J, with 10 bases between the two ends. CDR3 loop: CASSSSTSQETQYF. DNA of the CDR3: TGTGCCAGCAGCTCATCCACGTCCCAAGAGACCCAGTACTTC.

The chain recombines TRBV14 with TRBJ1-2, with D uncertain. Germline-derived CDR1 and CDR2 are SGHDN and FVKESK. This CDR3 has 15 residues. The V gene lost 1 base and the J gene lost 7 bases, with 16 bases spanning the gap. The CDR3 here is CASSQVAKRSGGYTF. The DNA of the CDR3 is TGTGCCAGCAGCCAAGTGGCCAAGAGGTCCGGTGGCTACACCTTC.

V and J are TRBV20-1 and TRBJ2-3; D gene ambiguous. Germline V gene sequence: CDR1 DFQATT, CDR2 SNEGSKA (reference sequence). CDR3 length: 14 residues. The DNA for the CDR3 is TGCAGCCCCCTTTCAGTCTCTAGCACAGATACGCAGTATTTT. This codes for CSPLSVSSTDTQYF.

This clonotype has ten or more counts. The chain employs TRBV7-2 and TRBJ1-1; 8 bases are a match to TRBD1. The J segment lost 5 bases and the V segment lost 6 bases, leaving 5 bases of the junction unmatched. Germline CDR1 and CDR2: SGHTA and FQGNSA. This CDR3 contains 13 residues. The CDR3 bases are TGTGCCAGCAGGCTGGGACAGGTGACTGAAGCTTTCTTT. Its protein is CASRLGQVTEAFF.

Only a few counts were recorded for this clonotype. This chain uses TRBV5-3 with TRBJ1-1, with 9 positions matching TRBD1. TRBV5-3 is noted as an ORF with a role that remains uncertain. Trimming removed 8 bases from V and 11 bases from J; junction bases left unmatched: 16. This CDR3 has 14 residues. CDR3 in amino acids: CASSTGTGKLEAFF. The CDR3 DNA reads as TGTGCCAGCAGCACCGGGACAGGGAAACTAGAGGCTTTCTTT.

This clonotype was observed a handful of times. The gene calls are TRBV6-5 and TRBJ2-7, with TRBD2 matching over 10 bases. Germline-derived CDR1 and CDR2 are MNHEY and SVGAGI. With V trimmed by 6 bases and J by 0 bases, 5 bases remained unmatched. The CDR3 runs 15 residues. CDR3 sequence (DNA): TGTGCCAGCAGATGGACTAGCGGAAGCTCCTACGAGCAGTACTTC. Translation gives CASRWTSGSSYEQYF.

The rearrangement uses TRBV25-1 and TRBJ1-6; perhaps TRBD1 as D (5 bases). Germline loops: CDR1 MGHDK, CDR2 SYGVNS. Trimming cost V 3 bases and J 3 bases, with 15 bases left between them. The CDR3 runs 17 residues. The CDR3: CASSDISGTGYNSPLHF. The CDR3 region has the DNA TGTGCCAGCAGTGACATTTCCGGGACGGGCTATAATTCACCCCTCCACTTT.

This rearrangement joins TRBV20-1 to TRBJ2-1; no definite D call. Germline lookup yields CDR1 DFQATT and CDR2 SNEGSKA (reference sequence). Trimming shortened V by 6 bases and J by 0 bases, and 9 bases separated the two germline ends. CDR3 size: 13 residues. The CDR3 sequence is CSAETGSYNEQFF. DNA of the CDR3: TGCAGTGCGGAGACCGGCTCCTACAATGAGCAGTTCTTC.

A note on this clonotype: One end of the junction varies from germline; a read error may be responsible. V gene TRBV7-7 combines with J gene TRBJ1-5; D gene uncertain. Germline V gene sequence: CDR1 SSHAT, CDR2 FNYEAQ (reference sequence). The CDR3 totals 13 residues. The CDR3 sequence is CASSLDLYQPQHF. DNA for the CDR3: TGCGCTAGCAGCTTAGATTTATATCAGCCCCAGCATTTT.

V usage is TRBV6-5 and J usage is TRBJ2-1; 14 nucleotides match TRBD2. CDR3 length: 16 amino acids. Germline CDR1 is MNHEY and CDR2 is SVGAGI. V shed 3 bases, J shed 10 bases, and the junction held 8 bases outside the gene matches. CDR3 in DNA: TGTGCCAGCAGTTATAGTGGACTAGCGGGAGGAGAGGAGCAGTTCTTC. This translates into CASSYSGLAGGEEQFF.